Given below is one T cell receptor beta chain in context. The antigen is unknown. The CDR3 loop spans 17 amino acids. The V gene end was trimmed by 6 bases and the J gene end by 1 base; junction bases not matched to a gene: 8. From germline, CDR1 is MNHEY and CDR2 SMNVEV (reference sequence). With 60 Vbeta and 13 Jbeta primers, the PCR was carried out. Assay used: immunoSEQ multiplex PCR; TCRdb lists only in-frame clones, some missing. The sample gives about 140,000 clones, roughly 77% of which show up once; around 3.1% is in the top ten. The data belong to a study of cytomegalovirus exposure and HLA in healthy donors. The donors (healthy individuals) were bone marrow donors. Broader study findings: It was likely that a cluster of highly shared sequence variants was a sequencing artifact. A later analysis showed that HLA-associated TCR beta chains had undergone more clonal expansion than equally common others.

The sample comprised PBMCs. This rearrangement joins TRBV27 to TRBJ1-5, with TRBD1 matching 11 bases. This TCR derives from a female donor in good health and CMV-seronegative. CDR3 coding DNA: TGTGCCAGCAGGGGAGGGACAGGGGGGTGGAGCAATCAGCCCCAGCATTTT. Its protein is CASRGGTGGWSNQPQHF.